Each of the 10 T cell receptor beta chains below was sequenced from the same sample in a study of response to subunit inactivated influenza vaccine. TCRdb re-called the RT-PCR reads with MiXCR, one entry per CDR3 protein. The data hold roughly 700,000 distinct CDR3 sequences, with more than 11% observed a single time. The sample was PBMCs from blood, taken around two weeks before vaccination. The receptors here all came from a man aged 50 to 59 who received an inactivated influenza vaccine.

The V and J genes are TRBV7-2 and TRBJ2-3; 8 nucleotides line up with TRBD1. Germline CDR1 and CDR2: SGHTA and FQGNSA. This CDR3 is built from 15 residues. V lost 2 bases to trimming and J lost 5 bases; unmatched junction nucleotides: 6. The chain's CDR3 is CASSLFGTGGDTQYF. The CDR3 DNA is TGTGCCAGCAGCTTATTTGGGACAGGTGGAGATACGCAGTATTTT.

This clonotype was seen a few times. The chain recombines TRBV3-1 with TRBJ1-2; 9 bases map to TRBD1. The V gene end was trimmed by 3 bases and the J gene end by 2 bases; junction bases not matched to a gene: 4. CDR1 LGHDT and CDR2 YNNKEL come from the germline V gene (reference sequence). The CDR3 consists of 15 residues. The CDR3 bases are TGTGCCAGCAGCCACGGGACAGGGAAGAACTATGGCTACACCTTC. Its protein is CASSHGTGKNYGYTF.

CDR3 coding DNA: TGTGCCAGCAGTTCCTCCGGGACAGGGCCGGAAAAACTGTTTTTT. Amino acids: CASSSSGTGPEKLFF. The chain uses TRBV7-2 and TRBJ1-4; 9 bases map to TRBD1. J was trimmed by 8 bases and V by 6 bases; bases with no gene match: 10. Per the germline V gene, CDR1 is SGHTA and CDR2 is FQGNSA. This CDR3 has 15 residues.

This clonotype was recorded a few times. V usage is TRBV27 and J usage is TRBJ2-2; 7 bases are a match to TRBD2. This CDR3 has 18 residues. The V gene end was trimmed by 2 bases and the J gene end by 3 bases; junction bases not matched to a gene: 12. Germline loops: CDR1 MNHEY, CDR2 SMNVEV (reference sequence). The CDR3 loop is CASSLGTTTHSYTGELFF. The CDR3 DNA is TGTGCCAGCAGTTTAGGGACTACCACACACTCTTACACCGGGGAGCTGTTTTTT.

This clonotype occurred a few times. The chain recombines TRBV7-9 with TRBJ2-2; the D gene is possibly TRBD1 (6 bases). The germline V gene encodes CDR1 SEHNR and CDR2 FQNEAQ (reference sequence). V lost 3 bases to trimming and J lost 1 base, with 12 bases between them. This CDR3 has 16 amino acids. In DNA form, the CDR3 reads TGTGCCAGCAGCTTTCAAACAGGGCTGAACACCGGGGAGCTGTTTTTT. The encoded protein is CASSFQTGLNTGELFF. Together with reference TRBV7-9 and TRBJ2-2, the CDR3 gives the full variable domain: DTGVSQNPRHKITKRGQNVTFRCDPISEHNRLYWYRQTLGQGPEFLTYFQNEAQLEKSRLLSDRFSAERPKGSFSTLEIQRTEQGDSAMYLCASSFQTGLNTGELFFGEGSRLTVL.

Only a few counts were recorded for this clonotype. The CDR3 nucleotides read TGTGCCAGCAGCTTCGGGGGAAGGGACACCGGGGAGCTGTTTTTT. As protein: CASSFGGRDTGELFF. V gene TRBV5-6 combines with J gene TRBJ2-2, with D possibly matching TRBD2 (6 bases). The CDR3 has 15 residues. The germline V gene has CDR1 SGHDT and CDR2 YYEEEE. V was clipped by 2 bases and J by 3 bases, with 11 bases between them.

This clonotype showed up just a few times. The chain is built from TRBV4-1 and TRBJ2-1; D possibly corresponds to TRBD2 (7 bases). V was pared by 0 bases and J by 5 bases, with 14 bases between. The germline V gene has CDR1 MGHRA and CDR2 YSYEKL. The CDR3 covers 16 residues. CDR3 coding DNA: TGCGCCAGCAGCCAAGAACGGGGGGCGAGCGACAATGAGCAGTTCTTC. Protein product: CASSQERGASDNEQFF.

The chain links TRBV6-5 to TRBJ1-4; TRBD1 agrees at 8 bases. Trimming at V came to 4 bases and at J to 7 bases, leaving 14 bases not matched to a gene. Germline assignment: CDR1 MNHEY and CDR2 SVGAGI. There are 17 residues in the CDR3. Here the CDR3 DNA reads TGTGCCAGCAGTTCAAAGCTAGGACAGGGCGGAAGTGAAAAACTGTTTTTT. It translates to CASSSKLGQGGSEKLFF.

The sample holds a few counts of this clonotype. The rearrangement joins TRBV2 to TRBJ1-5; D is perhaps TRBD1 (5 bases). This CDR3 has 15 amino acids. V dropped 6 bases and J dropped 6 bases, with 18 bases sitting between them. Germline CDR1 reads SNHLY; CDR2 reads FYNNEI. CDR3 coding DNA: TGTGCCAGCAGACCCAGCAGCCCTGGGGCTCAGCCCCAGCATTTT. This sequence encodes CASRPSSPGAQPQHF.

There are a few counts of this clonotype. The gene calls are TRBV9 and TRBJ2-7, with unresolved D. Trimming took 1 base from V and 1 from J, leaving 6 bases between them. This CDR3 region has 13 residues. The germline V gene has CDR1 SGDLS and CDR2 YYNGEE. In nucleotides, the CDR3 is TGTGCCAGCAGCGTACAACCTTCCTACGAGCAGTACTTC. Translating it yields CASSVQPSYEQYF.